The entry that follows covers one T cell receptor (beta chain) sequence. Its antigen is currently unknown. PCR primers comprised 60 Vbeta and 13 Jbeta primers. Using immunoSEQ multiplex PCR, the repertoire was profiled, and TCRdb retains in-frame clones only, with some absent. The sample lists roughly 150,000 clones; roughly two thirds were seen once. Donors showed nominal health when sampled, although they likely had unrecorded immune exposures. The J segment lost 5 bases and the V segment lost 3 bases, leaving 12 bases of the junction unmatched. Germline V gene lookup returns CDR1 SGHAT and CDR2 FQNNGV. This CDR3 region has 19 residues. The data are from a study of cytomegalovirus exposure and HLA in healthy donors. Study-wide findings and caveats: In the analysis, some V segments, TRBV6-2 and TRBV6-3 included, were excluded as indistinguishable. One cluster of highly shared sequence variants probably arose as a sequencing artifact. In a later analysis, 16,951 TCR beta sequences were associated with HLA alleles at 0.05 false discovery rate.

The sequencing input was PBMCs. The V and J genes are TRBV11-2 and TRBJ2-3, with 15 bases matching TRBD2. This TCR derives from a woman younger than 30 in good health and CMV-seropositive. CDR3 DNA sequence: TGTGCCAGCAGCTTTCAGGGCGGACTAGCGGGGGGGCGTAGAGATACGCAGTATTTT. Its protein is CASSFQGGLAGGRRDTQYF. The full variable domain, completed using reference TRBV11-2 and TRBJ2-3, is EAGVAQSPRYKIIEKRQSVAFWCNPISGHATLYWYQQILGQGPKLLIQFQNNGVVDDSQLPKDRFSAERLKGVDSTLKIQPAKLEDSAVYLCASSFQGGLAGGRRDTQYFGPGTRLTVL.